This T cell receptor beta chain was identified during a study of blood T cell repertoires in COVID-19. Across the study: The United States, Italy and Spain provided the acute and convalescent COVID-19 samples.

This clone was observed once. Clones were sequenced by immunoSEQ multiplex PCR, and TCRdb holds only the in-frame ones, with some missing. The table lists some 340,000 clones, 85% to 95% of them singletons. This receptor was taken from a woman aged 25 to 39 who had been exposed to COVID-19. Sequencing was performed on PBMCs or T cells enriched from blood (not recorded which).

CDR3 residues: CASSESRGYTF. CDR3 in DNA: TGTGCCAGCAGTGAATCGAGAGGCTACACCTTC. This chain uses TRBV25-1 with TRBJ1-2; D unresolved. Trimming shortened V by 1 base and J by 8 bases, and 5 bases separated the two germline ends. Per the germline V gene, CDR1 is MGHDK and CDR2 is SYGVNS. This CDR3 has 11 residues.